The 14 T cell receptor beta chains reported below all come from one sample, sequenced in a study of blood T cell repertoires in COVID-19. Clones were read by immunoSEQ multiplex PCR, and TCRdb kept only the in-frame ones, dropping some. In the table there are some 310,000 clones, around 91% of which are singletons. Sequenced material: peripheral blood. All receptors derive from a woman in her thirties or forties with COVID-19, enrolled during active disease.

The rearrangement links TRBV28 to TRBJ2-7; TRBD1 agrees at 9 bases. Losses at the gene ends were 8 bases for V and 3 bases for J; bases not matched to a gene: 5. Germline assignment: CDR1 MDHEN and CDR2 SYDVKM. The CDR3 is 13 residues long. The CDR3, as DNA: TGTGCCAGCGGTCGGGACAGGGTCTACGAGCAGTACTTC. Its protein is CASGRDRVYEQYF.

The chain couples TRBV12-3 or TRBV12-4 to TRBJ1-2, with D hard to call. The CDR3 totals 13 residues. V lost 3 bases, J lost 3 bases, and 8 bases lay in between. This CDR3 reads CASSFSKYYGYTF. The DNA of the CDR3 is TGTGCCAGCAGTTTTTCCAAATACTATGGCTACACCTTC.

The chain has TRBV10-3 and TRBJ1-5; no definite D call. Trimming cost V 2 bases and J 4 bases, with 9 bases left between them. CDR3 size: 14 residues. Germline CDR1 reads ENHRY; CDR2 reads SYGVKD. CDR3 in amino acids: CAISEDNPNQPQHF. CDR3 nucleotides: TGTGCCATCAGTGAGGACAATCCAAATCAGCCCCAGCATTTT.

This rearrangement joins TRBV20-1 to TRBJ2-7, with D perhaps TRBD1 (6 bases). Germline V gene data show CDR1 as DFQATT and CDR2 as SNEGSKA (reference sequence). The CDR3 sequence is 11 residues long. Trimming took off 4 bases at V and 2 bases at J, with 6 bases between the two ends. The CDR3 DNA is TGCAGTGCTACAGGGGCCTACGAGCAGTACTTC. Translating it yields CSATGAYEQYF.

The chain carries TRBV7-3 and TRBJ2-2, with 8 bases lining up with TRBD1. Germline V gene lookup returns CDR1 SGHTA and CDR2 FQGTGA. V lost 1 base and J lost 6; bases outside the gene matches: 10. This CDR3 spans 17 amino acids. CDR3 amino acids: CASSLIGQGALPGELFF. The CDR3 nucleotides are TGTGCCAGCAGCTTAATTGGGCAGGGGGCGCTTCCCGGGGAGCTGTTTTTT. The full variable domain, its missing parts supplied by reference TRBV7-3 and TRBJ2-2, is GAGVSQTPSNKVTEKGKYVELRCDPISGHTALYWYRQSLGQGPEFLIYFQGTGAADDSGLPNDRFFAVRPEGSVSTLKIQRTERGDSAVYLCASSLIGQGALPGELFFGEGSRLTVL.

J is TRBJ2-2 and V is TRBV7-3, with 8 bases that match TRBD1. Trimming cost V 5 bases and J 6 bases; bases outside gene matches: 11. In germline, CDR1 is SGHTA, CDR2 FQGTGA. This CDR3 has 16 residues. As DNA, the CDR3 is TGTGCCAGCAGCCCCCAGGACAGGGTTGTGGCCGGGGAGCTGTTTTTT. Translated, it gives CASSPQDRVVAGELFF.

CDR3 sequence (DNA): TGTGCCAGCAGTGATACAGGGGGCGGCTACACCTTC. Its protein product is CASSDTGGGYTF. The chain is built from TRBV28 and TRBJ1-2; 9 bases match TRBD1. V lost 5 bases, J lost 8 bases, and 3 bases stayed unmatched. Germline CDR1 MDHEN, CDR2 SYDVKM. The CDR3 totals 12 residues.

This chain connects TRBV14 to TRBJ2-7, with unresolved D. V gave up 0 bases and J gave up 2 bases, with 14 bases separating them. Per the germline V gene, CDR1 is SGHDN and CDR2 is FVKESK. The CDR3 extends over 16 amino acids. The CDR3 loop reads CASSQDWAHDPYEQYF. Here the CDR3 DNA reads TGTGCCAGCAGCCAAGATTGGGCCCACGATCCCTACGAGCAGTACTTC.

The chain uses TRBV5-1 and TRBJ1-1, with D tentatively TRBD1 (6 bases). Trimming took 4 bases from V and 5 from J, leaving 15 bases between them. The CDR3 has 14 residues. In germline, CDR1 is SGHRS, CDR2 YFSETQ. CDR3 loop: CASSLGGAGTEAFF. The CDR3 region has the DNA TGCGCCAGCAGCCTTGGGGGGGCCGGGACTGAAGCTTTCTTT.

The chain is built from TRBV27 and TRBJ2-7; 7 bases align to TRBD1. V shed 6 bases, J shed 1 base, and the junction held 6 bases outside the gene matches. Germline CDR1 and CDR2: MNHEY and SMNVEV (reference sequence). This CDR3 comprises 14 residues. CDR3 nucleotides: TGTGCCAGCAGCACCAGACAGGGTTCCTACGAGCAGTACTTC. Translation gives CASSTRQGSYEQYF.

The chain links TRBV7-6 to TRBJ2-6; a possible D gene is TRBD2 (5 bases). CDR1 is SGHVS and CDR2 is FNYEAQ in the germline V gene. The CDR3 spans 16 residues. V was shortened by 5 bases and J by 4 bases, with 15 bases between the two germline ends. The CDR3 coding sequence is TGTGCCAGCAGCCCCATCGGGGTGTCCGGGGCCAACGTCCTGACTTTC. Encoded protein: CASSPIGVSGANVLTF.

In nucleotides, the CDR3 is TGTGCCAGCAGCTTAAAAGGGGAAGGCTACACCTTC. It is translated as CASSLKGEGYTF. V usage is TRBV27 and J usage is TRBJ1-2; TRBD1 might be the D (5 bases). There are 12 residues in the CDR3. Deletions cut 6 bases from V and 8 bases from J, with 13 bases between. CDR1 and CDR2 from the germline V gene are MNHEY and SMNVEV (reference sequence).

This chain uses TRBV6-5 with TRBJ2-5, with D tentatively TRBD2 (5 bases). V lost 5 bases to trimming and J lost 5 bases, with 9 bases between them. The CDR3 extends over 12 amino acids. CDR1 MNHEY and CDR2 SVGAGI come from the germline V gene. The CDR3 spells CASSRTGETQYF. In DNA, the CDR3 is TGTGCCAGCAGTCGGACTGGGGAGACCCAGTACTTC.

The CDR3 sequence: CASSLAILRGSPLHF. CDR3 nucleotides: TGTGCCAGCAGTTTAGCTATCCTTAGAGGTTCACCCCTCCACTTT. The chain couples TRBV27 to TRBJ1-6; no clear D gene. V lost 2 bases and J lost 9, with 14 bases in between. Looked up from germline, CDR1 is MNHEY and CDR2 is SMNVEV (reference sequence). The length of the CDR3 is 15 residues.